Listed below are T cell receptor beta chains from one sample, sequenced in a study of blood T cells in healthy people across ages. One entry per CDR3 protein, called by TCRdb with MiXCR from the 5' RACE reads. This table has about 1.8 million distinct CDR3 sequences, roughly 50% appearing once. Material: blood. These receptors all stem from a woman aged 40 to 50 in good health. Both conserved end residues are part of each CDR3. D genes are given only for firm matches. Some rows mark clone size as missing; the rest say once, few, many or name a class of expanded clone.

TRBJ2-5 | NA | NA | TRBV6-2/TRBV6-3 | CASTLDRGRPQETQYF | TGTGCCAGCACCCTCGACCGCGGCAGACCCCAAGAGACCCAGTACTTC
TRBJ2-5 | TRBD2 | NA | TRBV3-1 | CASSQQPGLAGFETQYF | TGTGCCAGCAGCCAACAACCGGGACTAGCGGGGTTTGAGACCCAGTACTTC
TRBJ2-3 | TRBD2 | once | TRBV7-7 | CASSRASGVSDTQYF | TGTGCTAGCAGCCGGGCTAGCGGGGTATCAGATACGCAGTATTTT
TRBJ2-7 | TRBD2 | NA | TRBV13 | CASSVIAGASSCEQYF | TGTGCCAGCAGCGTAATAGCGGGGGCGAGCTCCTGCGAGCAGTACTTC
TRBJ2-1 | NA | NA | TRBV6-2/TRBV6-3 | CASSYSRDIMGDQQFF | TGTGCCAGCAGTTACTCCCGGGACATTATGGGGGACCAGCAGTTCTTC
TRBJ2-7 | TRBD1 | NA | TRBV7-8 | CASAGTASYEQYF | TGTGCCAGCGCAGGGACAGCATCCTACGAGCAGTACTTC
TRBJ1-4 | TRBD1 | once | TRBV7-2 | CASSPTGTGTEKLFF | TGTGCCAGCAGCCCCACCGGGACAGGGACCGAAAAACTGTTTTTT
TRBJ2-1 | TRBD2 | NA | TRBV10-2 | CASNGLAGIHEQFF | TGCGCCAGCAACGGACTAGCGGGGATTCATGAGCAGTTCTTC
TRBJ2-7 | NA | few | TRBV7-2 | CASSLVTSWGAGRDEQYF | TGTGCCAGCAGCTTAGTCACAAGTTGGGGGGCGGGGAGGGACGAGCAGTACTTC
TRBJ2-7 | NA | NA | TRBV6-6 | CASAGWAAAYEQYF | TGTGCCAGCGCTGGCTGGGCGGCAGCCTACGAGCAGTACTTC
TRBJ2-3 | TRBD1 | NA | TRBV3-1 | CASSHRQGETDTQYF | TGTGCCAGCAGCCATCGACAGGGAGAAACAGATACGCAGTATTTT
TRBJ1-2 | NA | NA | TRBV29-1 | CSVTTAYGYTF | TGCAGCGTCACTACAGCCTATGGCTACACCTTC
TRBJ1-5 | NA | few | TRBV9 | CASSVDPSPNQPQHF | TGTGCCAGCAGCGTAGACCCTTCACCAAATCAGCCCCAGCATTTT
TRBJ1-2 | TRBD1 | few | TRBV2 | CASSVRGTGGNGYTF | TGTGCCAGCAGTGTACGTGGGACAGGGGGCAATGGCTACACCTTC
TRBJ2-5 | NA | once | TRBV3-1 | CASSQDILKETQYF | TGTGCCAGCAGCCAAGATATCCTAAAGGAGACCCAGTACTTC
TRBJ1-1 | NA | NA | TRBV7-2 | CASSLARAEGTGQRAFF | TGTGCCAGCAGCTTAGCGCGAGCCGAAGGGACGGGTCAACGGGCTTTCTTT
TRBJ1-5 | NA | NA | TRBV2 | CASSEIRSISNQPQHF | TGTGCCAGCAGTGAGATTAGAAGTATTAGCAATCAGCCCCAGCATTTT
TRBJ2-3 | NA | NA | TRBV28 | CASSPRTFTSTDTQYF | TGTGCCAGCAGTCCCCGCACCTTTACTAGCACAGATACGCAGTATTTT
TRBJ2-1 | TRBD2 | NA | TRBV28 | CASSRGGGSYNEQLF | TGTGCCAGCAGTCGCGGCGGGGGGTCCTACAATGAGCAGCTCTTC
TRBJ2-5 | NA | NA | TRBV20-1 | CRQTGRGETQYF | TGCAGGCAAACGGGGCGGGGAGAGACCCAGTACTTC
TRBJ2-4 | NA | few | TRBV27 | CASSPQKTALAKNIQYF | TGTGCCAGCAGTCCTCAAAAGACAGCTCTAGCCAAAAACATTCAGTACTTC
TRBJ1-2 | NA | NA | TRBV20-1 | CSAGGAYPTGGCTF | TGCAGTGCTGGGGGAGCGTATCCTACCGGCGGCTGCACCTTC
TRBJ2-1 | TRBD2 | once | TRBV7-9 | CASSLAGGGAAYNEQFF | TGTGCCAGCAGCTTAGCCGGGGGGGGCGCGGCCTACAATGAGCAGTTCTTC
TRBJ2-3 | NA | few | TRBV5-1 | CASSFSPLSSTDTQYF | TGCGCCAGCAGCTTCTCCCCCCTTTCTAGCACAGATACGCAGTATTTT
TRBJ2-3 | NA | NA | TRBV20-1 | CSARVGVWSTDTQYF | TGCAGTGCTAGAGTGGGGGTTTGGAGCACAGATACGCAGTATTTT
TRBJ2-1 | TRBD1 | NA | TRBV25-1 | CASRGTGSDSEQFF | TGTGCCAGCAGGGGGACAGGATCGGACAGTGAGCAGTTCTTC
TRBJ1-5 | NA | NA | TRBV7-2 | CASSFGGLYSNQPQHF | TGTGCCAGCAGCTTTGGAGGCTTGTATAGCAATCAGCCCCAGCATTTT
TRBJ1-6 | TRBD1 | few | TRBV4-3 | CASSQVAGTGNNSPLHF | TGCGCCAGCAGCCAAGTTGCGGGGACAGGGAATAATTCACCCCTCCACTTT
TRBJ2-7 | NA | NA | TRBV7-9 | CASSYGDSLSREQYF | TGTGCCAGCAGTTACGGGGACTCACTATCCCGCGAGCAGTACTTC